The 11 T cell receptor beta chains reported below all come from one sample, sequenced in a study of technical replicates of blood from a few donors. Clones were sequenced by immunoSEQ multiplex PCR, and TCRdb holds only the in-frame ones, with some missing. The sample gives under 90,000 clones, 90% to 98% of which show up once; 0.2% is in the top ten. Sequencing was performed on T cells isolated from PBMCs. The receptors were sampled from a human donor in good health.

The V gene is TRBV18, the J gene TRBJ1-5; TRBD1 aligns across 10 bases. The CDR3 consists of 15 residues. Germline assignment: CDR1 KGHSH and CDR2 LQKENI. V lost 6 bases and J lost 4; bases outside the gene matches: 6. Here the CDR3 DNA reads TGTGCCAGCTCCCGGGACAGGGGTTCTAATCAGCCCCAGCATTTT. Encoded protein: CASSRDRGSNQPQHF.

This chain joins TRBV6-4 and TRBJ1-5; 9 bases line up with TRBD1. The V segment lost 6 bases and the J segment 4 bases; nucleotides outside the gene matches: 7. Germline V gene lookup returns CDR1 MRHNA and CDR2 SNTAGT. This CDR3 is 15 amino acids long. CDR3 residues: CASSLDRGVNQPQHF. In DNA, the CDR3 is TGTGCCAGCAGCTTAGACAGGGGGGTTAATCAGCCCCAGCATTTT.

The chain has TRBV29-1 and TRBJ1-1, with TRBD1 matching 7 bases. J was trimmed by 2 bases and V by 6 bases; bases with no gene match: 6. CDR3 size: 13 residues. Germline V gene sequence: CDR1 SQVTM, CDR2 ANQGSEA. The CDR3 is CSVAQGRNTEAFF. DNA for the CDR3: TGCAGCGTGGCACAGGGGCGTAACACTGAAGCTTTCTTT.

This chain connects TRBV27 to TRBJ1-1, with D possibly TRBD1 on 6 matching bases. The CDR3 consists of 15 residues. The V end lost 5 bases, the J end lost 1 base, and 14 bases lay between the germline ends. In germline, CDR1 is MNHEY, CDR2 SMNVEV (reference sequence). The CDR3 sequence is CASSPYTQGNTEAFF. The CDR3 DNA sequence: TGTGCCAGCAGTCCTTATACACAGGGGAACACTGAAGCTTTCTTT.

This chain connects TRBV6-1 to TRBJ2-2; TRBD1 is a possible D gene (5 bases). Germline V gene data show CDR1 as MNHNS and CDR2 as SASEGT. Deletions cut 2 bases from V and 5 bases from J, with 6 bases between. The CDR3 contains 13 residues. CDR3 amino acids: CASSEQGTGELFF. The CDR3 DNA is TGTGCCAGCAGTGAACAGGGAACCGGGGAGCTGTTTTTT.

CDR3 amino acids: CASSLQAGTANTGELFF. The CDR3 coding sequence is TGCGCCAGCAGCCTTCAAGCCGGGACAGCGAACACCGGGGAGCTGTTTTTT. V usage is TRBV4-1 and J usage is TRBJ2-2, with 7 bases lining up with TRBD1. J was trimmed by 0 bases and V by 4 bases; bases with no gene match: 8. Germline CDR1 is MGHRA and CDR2 is YSYEKL. There are 17 residues in the CDR3.

The gene calls are TRBV5-4 and TRBJ2-5, with 9 nucleotides matching TRBD2. V was pared by 4 bases and J by 1 base, with 5 bases of the junction left unmatched. Per germline, CDR1 SGHNT and CDR2 YYREEE (reference sequence). This CDR3 region has 15 residues. The CDR3 bases are TGTGCCAGCAGCCCCGTAGCGGGAGCCCAAGAGACCCAGTACTTC. Encoded protein: CASSPVAGAQETQYF.

The CDR3 DNA is TGCGCCAGCAGTCAATCGAGGCAGGGGGCCCATAATTCACCCCTCCACTTT. Amino acid sequence: CASSQSRQGAHNSPLHF. The V and J genes are TRBV23-1 and TRBJ1-6; the match to TRBD1 covers 8 bases. TRBV23-1 is an ORF, with its function uncertain. CDR3 size: 17 residues. Trimming at V came to 0 bases and at J to 5 bases, leaving 6 bases not matched to a gene.

This chain joins TRBV7-2 and TRBJ1-3; TRBD1 agrees at 7 bases. Trimming at V came to 5 bases and at J to 2 bases, leaving 6 bases not matched to a gene. Looked up from germline, CDR1 is SGHTA and CDR2 is FQGNSA. This CDR3 region has 15 residues. CDR3 coding DNA: TGTGCCAGCAGCAGGGGACAGCTACCTGGAAACACCATATATTTT. As protein: CASSRGQLPGNTIYF. Supplemented by reference TRBV7-2 and TRBJ1-3, the full variable domain reads GAGVSQSPSNKVTEKGKDVELRCDPISGHTALYWYRQSLGQGLEFLIYFQGNSAPDKSGLPSDRFSAERTGGSVSTLTIQRTQQEDSAVYLCASSRGQLPGNTIYFGEGSWLTVV.

The V gene is TRBV6-1, the J gene TRBJ2-7; 9 nucleotides line up with TRBD2. J lost 2 bases, V lost 8 bases, and 7 bases had no gene match. There are 14 residues in the CDR3. The germline gives CDR1 MNHNS, CDR2 SASEGT. CDR3 amino acids: CASGTQRGAYEQYF. CDR3 coding DNA: TGTGCCAGCGGCACCCAGCGGGGGGCCTACGAGCAGTACTTC.

The rearrangement uses TRBV4-1 and TRBJ1-1; no definite D call. Trimming removed 1 base from V and 1 base from J, with 4 bases in between. Germline values: CDR1 MGHRA, CDR2 YSYEKL. The CDR3 has 13 amino acids. CDR3 coding DNA: TGCGCCAGCAGCCAAGGGCAGAACACTGAAGCTTTCTTT. Its translation: CASSQGQNTEAFF.